One sample yielded the 2 T cell receptor beta chains listed below, sequenced in a study of technical replicates of blood from several donors. Data came from immunoSEQ multiplex PCR; TCRdb stores just in-frame clones and leaves some out. The table has more than 80,000 clones, around 96% seen once; the top ten hold around 0.31%. Specimen: T cells isolated from PBMCs. These receptors were collected from a human donor in good health.

The CDR3 sequence is CASSLGYNSPSGIVGEQFF. CDR3 DNA: TGTGCCAGCAGCTTAGGCTATAATTCCCCTAGCGGGATTGTGGGAGAGCAGTTCTTC. This rearrangement joins TRBV13 to TRBJ2-1; 9 bases are shared with TRBD2. The length of the CDR3 is 19 residues. Losses at the gene ends were 0 bases for V and 10 bases for J; bases not matched to a gene: 19. Germline CDR1 PRHDT, CDR2 FYEKMQ (reference sequence).

This chain connects TRBV4-1 to TRBJ2-7, with unresolved D. The CDR3 is 14 amino acids. V shed 0 bases and J shed 2 bases, with 8 bases lying between them. Germline CDR1 is MGHRA and CDR2 is YSYEKL. Here the CDR3 DNA reads TGCGCCAGCAGCCAAGAATCTACCACCTACGAGCAGTACTTC. It yields the protein CASSQESTTYEQYF.